This TCR beta chain emerged from a study of tumor and adjacent non-tumor tissue in lung cancer. Study-level background: Stage I to III disease affected some 11 men and 5 women aged about 31 to 85. General study results and limits: Tumor tissue had significantly higher TCR diversity than normal lung.

No cell sorting was done before RNA was extracted from the tissue. This clonotype was seen repeatedly, ten times or more. Its antigen is currently unknown. TCRbeta libraries were built with three rounds of nested PCR, modified from ARM-PCR. TCRdb processed the multiplex PCR reads anew with MiXCR; each CDR3 protein has one entry. The sample has about 200,000 distinct CDR3 sequences; 71% are singletons. The V end was cut by 5 bases, the J end by 5 bases, with 16 bases between. Per the germline V gene, CDR1 is SGHAT and CDR2 is FQDESV (reference sequence). The CDR3 runs to 14 residues. This TCR came from a man in his sixties with non-small cell lung cancer. The chain recombines TRBV11-1 with TRBJ2-7, with D perhaps matching TRBD2 (7 bases). Sequencing was performed on lung tumor tissue. CDR3 DNA sequence: TGTGCCAGCAGCCGAGGGGGGGCAGAACACGAGCAGTACTTC. This gives the protein CASSRGGAEHEQYF.